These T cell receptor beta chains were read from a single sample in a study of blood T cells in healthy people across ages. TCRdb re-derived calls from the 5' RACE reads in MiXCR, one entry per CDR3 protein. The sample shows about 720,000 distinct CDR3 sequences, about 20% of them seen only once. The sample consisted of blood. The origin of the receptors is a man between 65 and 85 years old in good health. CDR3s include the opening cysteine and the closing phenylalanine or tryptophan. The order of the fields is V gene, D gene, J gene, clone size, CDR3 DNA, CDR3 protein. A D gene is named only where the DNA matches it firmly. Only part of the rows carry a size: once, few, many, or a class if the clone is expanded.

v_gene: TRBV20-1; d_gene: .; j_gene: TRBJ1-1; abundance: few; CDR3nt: TGCAGTGCTAGAGACGGGGCCGGGCTTGAAGCTTTCTTT; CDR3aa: CSARDGAGLEAFF
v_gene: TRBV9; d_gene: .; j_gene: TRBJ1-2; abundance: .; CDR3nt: TGTGCCAGCAGCTCAGACCCGGTCAGGACCTATGGCTACACCTTC; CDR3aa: CASSSDPVRTYGYTF
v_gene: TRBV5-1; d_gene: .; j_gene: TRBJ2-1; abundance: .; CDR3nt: TGCGCCAGCAGCAACTCATACAATGAGCAGTTCTTC; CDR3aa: CASSNSYNEQFF
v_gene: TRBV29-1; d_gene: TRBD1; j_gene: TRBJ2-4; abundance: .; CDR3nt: TGCAGCGTTTGGGACAGGGATGACATTCAGTACTTC; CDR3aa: CSVWDRDDIQYF
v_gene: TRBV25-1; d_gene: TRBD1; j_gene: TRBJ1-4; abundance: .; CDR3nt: TGTGCCAGCAGTGGCAACAGGGGGGGTAATGAAAAACTGTTTTTT; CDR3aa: CASSGNRGGNEKLFF
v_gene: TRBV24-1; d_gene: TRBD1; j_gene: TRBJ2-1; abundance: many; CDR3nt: TGTGCCACCAGTGAAAACCGGGGACAGTCCAATGAGCAGTTCTTC; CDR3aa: CATSENRGQSNEQFF
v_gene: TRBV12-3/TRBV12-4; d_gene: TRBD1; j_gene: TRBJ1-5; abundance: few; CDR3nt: TGTGCCAGCAGTTTTATATTAGGTAGCGACAGGGATAGCAATCAGCCCCAGCATTTT; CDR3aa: CASSFILGSDRDSNQPQHF
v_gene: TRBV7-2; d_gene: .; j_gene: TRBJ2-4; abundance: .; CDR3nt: TGTGCCAGCAGCTTAACAGGCCCGATGGCCAAAAACATTCAGTACTTC; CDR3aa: CASSLTGPMAKNIQYF
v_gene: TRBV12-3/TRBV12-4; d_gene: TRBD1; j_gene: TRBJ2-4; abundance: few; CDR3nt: TGTGCCAGTTGGACAGGGACCTCAGCCAAAAACATTCAGTACTTC; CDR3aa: CASWTGTSAKNIQYF
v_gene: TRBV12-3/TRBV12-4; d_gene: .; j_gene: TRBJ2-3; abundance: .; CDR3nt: TGTGCCAGCAGCTTCCGTTTGAGCAGATCTAGCACAGATACGCAGTATTTT; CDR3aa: CASSFRLSRSSTDTQYF
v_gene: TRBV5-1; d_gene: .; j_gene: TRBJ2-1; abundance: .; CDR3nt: TGCGCCAGCAGCTTCGGCTCGGAAAAAAGTGAGCAGTTCTTC; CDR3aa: CASSFGSEKSEQFF
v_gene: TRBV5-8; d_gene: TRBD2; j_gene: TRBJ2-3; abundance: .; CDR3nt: TGTGCCAGCAGCTTTCAACCTCCCCCACTACTAGCGGGGTCATCTAGGGATACGCAGTATTTT; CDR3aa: CASSFQPPPLLAGSSRDTQYF
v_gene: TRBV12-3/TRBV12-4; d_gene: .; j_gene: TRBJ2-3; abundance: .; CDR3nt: TGTGCCAGCAGTTTAGGATGGGGGGCGAAAACAGATACGCAGTATTTT; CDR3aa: CASSLGWGAKTDTQYF
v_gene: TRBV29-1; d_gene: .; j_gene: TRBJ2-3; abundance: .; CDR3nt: TGCAGCGCCCGTGAGGGGGGTTTCACAGATACGCAGTATTTT; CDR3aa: CSAREGGFTDTQYF
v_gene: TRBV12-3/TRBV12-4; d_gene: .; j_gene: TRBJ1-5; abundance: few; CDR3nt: TGTGCCAGCAGCCGTGGGGCCAGAAGCAATCAGCCCCAGCATTTT; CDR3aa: CASSRGARSNQPQHF